This T cell receptor beta chain originates from a study of blood T cells in healthy people across ages. General observations from the study: Both naive CD4+ cell counts and diversity were greater in long-lived donors than in aged donors.

As regards this clonotype: The antigen is unknown.

Alongside a J-beta primer mix, a sample-barcoded 5' primer served in a second PCR lasting roughly 7 to 11 cycles. TCRdb ran MiXCR on the 5' RACE reads and lists one entry per CDR3 protein. The table shows roughly 1,500,000 distinct CDR3 sequences, with 42% occurring only once. V was pared by 3 bases and J by 4 bases, with 8 bases between. The CDR3 totals 13 residues. CDR1 and CDR2 from the germline V gene are SGHDN and FVKESK. This TCR was recovered from a woman aged 18-29 years in good health. V usage is TRBV14 and J usage is TRBJ2-3; D is undetermined. Material: blood. CDR3: CASSQVMADTQYF. CDR3 DNA: TGTGCCAGCAGCCAGGTAATGGCAGATACGCAGTATTTT. Full variable domain (rest looked up from reference TRBV14 and TRBJ2-3): EAGVTQFPSHSVIEKGQTVTLRCDPISGHDNLYWYRRVMGKEIKFLLHFVKESKQDESGMPNNRFLAERTGGTYSTLKVQPAELEDSGVYFCASSQVMADTQYFGPGTRLTVL.